A selection of T cell receptor beta chains follows, all from one sample in a study of T cells in Graves' hyperthyroidism and ophthalmopathy. Each CDR3 protein gets one entry after TCRdb re-called the multiplex PCR reads with MiXCR. The data show 600,000 to 850,000 distinct CDR3 sequences, over 15% seen once. The specimen was blood. These receptors were taken from a woman between 45 and 65 years old with Graves' hyperthyroidism that later progressed to Graves' ophthalmopathy. Each CDR3 is given with its conserved first and last residue. The D gene is left open where the match is weak. Only some rows state a clone size, as once, few, many or a class for expanded clones.

cdr3_aa cdr3_nt cdr3_length clone_size v_call d_call j_call
CASSLGTFNEQFF TGTGCCAGCTCACTCGGGACTTTCAATGAGCAGTTCTTC 13 many TRBV18 . TRBJ2-1
CASSNWGLDNEQFF TGTGCCAGTAGTAACTGGGGGCTTGACAATGAGCAGTTCTTC 14 few TRBV19 . TRBJ2-1
CASSGTGRGDEQFF TGTGCCAGTAGCGGGACAGGGCGGGGGGATGAGCAGTTCTTC 14 . TRBV19 . TRBJ2-1
CSATSGTRNTEAFF TGCAGTGCTACATCCGGGACGAGGAACACTGAAGCTTTCTTT 14 few TRBV20-1 . TRBJ1-1
CASSPITSGFSTDTQYF TGTGCCAGCTCACCAATCACTAGCGGCTTTAGCACAGATACGCAGTATTTT 17 many TRBV18 TRBD2 TRBJ2-3
CASSSSDRGEPDTQYF TGTGCCAGCAGCTCATCGGACAGGGGCGAACCAGATACGCAGTATTTT 16 few TRBV7-3 TRBD1 TRBJ2-3
CASSQLIGSGNIQYF TGCGCCAGCAGCCAACTCATAGGGTCGGGAAACATTCAGTACTTC 15 . TRBV4-1 . TRBJ2-4
CATQLAGGSNEQFF TGTGCCACTCAACTAGCGGGGGGCTCCAATGAGCAGTTCTTC 14 . TRBV6-1 TRBD2 TRBJ2-1
CASSRQGQISYEQYF TGTGCCAGCTCTCGCCAGGGACAGATATCCTACGAGCAGTACTTC 15 few TRBV6-1 TRBD1 TRBJ2-7
CASSEALGGGGNTQYF TGTGCCAGCAGTGAAGCGTTAGGGGGGGGGGGCAATACGCAGTATTTT 16 few TRBV6-1 . TRBJ2-3
CASSVGRQASTDTQYF TGTGCCAGCAGCGTCGGCAGGCAGGCGAGCACAGATACGCAGTATTTT 16 many TRBV5-4 . TRBJ2-3
CASSGFGLAPWVDTQYF TGTGCCAGCAGCGGTTTCGGACTAGCGCCGTGGGTAGATACGCAGTATTTT 17 . TRBV9 TRBD2 TRBJ2-3
CASSLAWTTGNTIYF TGCGCCAGCAGCTTGGCCTGGACGACTGGAAACACCATATATTTT 15 . TRBV5-1 . TRBJ1-3
CASSQEVRQGREKLFF TGTGCCAGCAGCCAAGAGGTGCGGCAGGGGCGGGAAAAACTGTTTTTT 16 . TRBV3-1 . TRBJ1-4
CASSTSRTDIIMNTEAFF TGTGCCAGCAGTACCTCTAGGACAGATATAATAATGAACACTGAAGCTTTCTTT 18 few TRBV28 . TRBJ1-1
CSARDRRTAYEQYF TGCAGTGCTAGAGATCGTCGGACAGCCTACGAGCAGTACTTC 14 many TRBV20-1 . TRBJ2-7
CASSLPARHSSDTQYF TGTGCCAGCAGCTTGCCGGCGCGGCATTCGTCAGATACGCAGTATTTT 16 many TRBV7-9 . TRBJ2-3